This T cell receptor (beta chain) came from a study of OX40 agonist ivuxolimab in advanced cancers. Study background: Partial responses occurred in Three dose-escalation patients, one with hepatocellular carcinoma and two with cutaneous melanoma.

Of note for this clone: Its cognate antigen is unknown.

Regarding the study as a whole: Among the least clonally expanded were partial responders at 0.1-3.0 mg/kg.

With autoimmune disease history or systemic immunosuppression, patients were excluded. After removal of 2 bases from V and 5 bases from J, the junction contained 5 bases not matched to a gene. The germline V gene has CDR1 SGHRS and CDR2 YFSETQ. The CDR3 has 15 amino acids. The table came from immunoSEQ multiplex PCR; TCRdb's copy has only in-frame clones and leaves some out. The table lists around 60,000 clones, about 87% of them singletons. The clonotype comes from an adult with an advanced solid tumor such as melanoma, head and neck, liver or kidney cancer. The sequenced sample was CD4+ or CD8+ T cells sorted from blood, obtained in a trial of the OX40 agonist ivuxolimab. J is TRBJ2-1 and V is TRBV5-1, with 9 positions matching TRBD1. Here the CDR3 reads CASSLTGTGNNEQFF. The CDR3 DNA reads TGCGCCAGCAGCTTAACCGGGACAGGGAACAATGAGCAGTTCTTC.